The next 23 T cell receptor beta chains were all read from a single sample in a study of OX40 agonist ivuxolimab in advanced cancers. Clones were sequenced by immunoSEQ multiplex PCR, and TCRdb holds only the in-frame ones, with some missing. Of tens of thousands of clones in the sample, more than 80% were seen once. This specimen was CD4+ or CD8+ T cells sorted from blood, taken in a trial of the OX40 agonist ivuxolimab. The receptors derive from an adult with an advanced solid tumor such as melanoma, head and neck, liver or kidney cancer.

This chain links TRBV29-1 with TRBJ1-5; D remains ambiguous. This CDR3 contains 14 residues. Germline assignment: CDR1 SQVTM and CDR2 ANQGSEA. V was shortened by 6 bases and J by 0 bases, with 12 bases between the two germline ends. DNA for the CDR3: TGCAGCGTATCATTCGGTTATAGCAATCAGCCCCAGCATTTT. The encoded protein is CSVSFGYSNQPQHF.

The chain has TRBV5-8 and TRBJ1-3; D is unclear. V was clipped by 2 bases and J by 4 bases, with 4 bases between them. This CDR3 spans 12 amino acids. Germline assignment: CDR1 SGHTS and CDR2 YDEGEE. The CDR3: CASSFWGNTIYF. Written as DNA, the CDR3 is TGTGCCAGCAGCTTTTGGGGAAACACCATATATTTT.

This chain links TRBV6-5 with TRBJ2-7; tentatively, D is TRBD1 or TRBD2 (5 bases each). The germline CDR1 and CDR2 sequences are MNHEY and SVGAGI. V gave up 6 bases and J gave up 3 bases, with 12 bases separating them. This CDR3 contains 13 residues. The CDR3 DNA follows: TGTGCCAGCAGACCCCGGGACCTCTACGAGCAGTACTTC. Translated: CASRPRDLYEQYF.

V and J are TRBV5-6 and TRBJ2-2; D is unclear. Germline loops: CDR1 SGHDT, CDR2 YYEEEE. The CDR3 sequence is 12 residues long. The V end lost 3 bases, the J end lost 8 bases, and 8 bases lay between the germline ends. The chain's CDR3 is CASSWTFGELFF. As DNA, the CDR3 is TGTGCCAGCAGCTGGACGTTTGGGGAGCTGTTTTTT.

The chain couples TRBV9 to TRBJ1-1; D perhaps matches TRBD1 (6 bases). In germline, CDR1 is SGDLS, CDR2 YYNGEE. CDR3 length: 14 residues. The ends were cut back, 6 bases at V and 4 bases at J, with 16 bases in the middle. CDR3 in DNA: TGTGCCAGCACCCGGACGGGGGCGACCACTGAAGCTTTCTTT. Encoded protein: CASTRTGATTEAFF.

This clone was counted once. This chain connects TRBV19 to TRBJ2-5; D may be TRBD1 or TRBD2 (5 bases each). The CDR3 is made up of 13 amino acids. CDR1 is LNHDA and CDR2 is SQIVND in the germline V gene (reference sequence). The V end lost 8 bases, the J end lost 3 bases, and 13 bases lay between the germline ends. CDR3 sequence: CASSLGVKETQYF. CDR3 nucleotides: TGTGCCAGTTCGTTGGGGGTGAAAGAGACCCAGTACTTC.

The chain carries TRBV7-2 and TRBJ2-3, with 8 bases matching TRBD2. The germline gives CDR1 SGHTA, CDR2 FQGNSA. V gave up 3 bases and J gave up 2 bases; unmatched junction bases: 10. The CDR3 has 17 amino acids. In nucleotides, the CDR3 is TGTGCCAGCAGCTTGAACGGGGGGGCGGGAGCCACAGATACGCAGTATTTT. Translated: CASSLNGGAGATDTQYF. The whole variable domain, remainder taken from reference TRBV7-2 and TRBJ2-3, is GAGVSQSPSNKVTEKGKDVELRCDPISGHTALYWYRQSLGQGLEFLIYFQGNSAPDKSGLPSDRFSAERTGGSVSTLTIQRTQQEDSAVYLCASSLNGGAGATDTQYFGPGTRLTVL.

Remarks on this clone: The junction departs from germline at one end; a sequencing error may be responsible. This chain links TRBV7-8 with TRBJ2-7, with D maybe TRBD2 (6 bases). The CDR3 loop spans 12 amino acids. Germline V CDR1 and CDR2: SGHVS, FQNEAQ. CDR3 coding DNA: TGTGCCAGCAGCCTAGCGACCGGCGAGCAGTACTTC. This gives the protein CASSLATGEQYF.

This clone was counted a few times. The chain uses TRBV28 and TRBJ2-2; tentatively, D is TRBD1 or TRBD2 (6 bases each). The CDR3 runs to 15 residues. Germline loops: CDR1 MDHEN, CDR2 SYDVKM. V was clipped by 7 bases and J by 3 bases, with 15 bases between them. In DNA form, the CDR3 reads TGTGCCAGCATTTCGGGGGCGGTTGACACCGGGGAGCTGTTTTTT. This translates into CASISGAVDTGELFF.

The rearrangement joins TRBV28 to TRBJ2-7; weak D call: TRBD1 (5 bases). The CDR3 length is 13 residues. V was clipped by 4 bases and J by 4 bases, with 11 bases between them. The germline CDR1 and CDR2 sequences are MDHEN and SYDVKM. The CDR3 sequence: CASSSSPGYEQYF. Here the CDR3 DNA reads TGTGCCAGCAGTTCTTCTCCAGGGTACGAGCAGTACTTC.

The chain carries TRBV29-1 and TRBJ2-7; 9 positions match TRBD2. This CDR3 is 16 amino acids long. Trimming cost V 0 bases and J 3 bases; bases outside gene matches: 9. The germline gives CDR1 SQVTM, CDR2 ANQGSEA. Here the CDR3 reads CSVEDRGSGRGYEQYF. CDR3 nucleotides: TGCAGCGTTGAAGATCGGGGTAGCGGGAGAGGCTACGAGCAGTACTTC.

The rearrangement uses TRBV18 and TRBJ2-1, with TRBD2 as a possible D gene (6 bases). This CDR3 contains 13 residues. V lost 4 bases, J lost 9 bases, and 13 bases lay in between. Germline CDR1 KGHSH, CDR2 LQKENI. CDR3 DNA sequence: TGTGCCAGCTCACGACTAGGTAGCGCTGAGCAGTTCTTC. Protein: CASSRLGSAEQFF.

The rearrangement joins TRBV6-5 to TRBJ1-1, with unresolved D. Between the trimmed V and J ends, which lost 10 bases and 0 bases, there was a span of 15 bases. Germline assignment: CDR1 MNHEY and CDR2 SVGAGI. This CDR3 is built from 14 residues. The CDR3 is CAKLMRRMNTEAFF. DNA for the CDR3: TGTGCCAAGCTCATGAGACGGATGAACACTGAAGCTTTCTTT.

The chain employs TRBV6-5 and TRBJ2-7, with a possible D match to TRBD2 (5 bases). Looked up from germline, CDR1 is MNHEY and CDR2 is SVGAGI. The CDR3 has 12 residues. V dropped 11 bases and J dropped 6 bases, with 17 bases sitting between them. CDR3 sequence: CAASSRTSEQYF. DNA of the CDR3: TGTGCCGCTAGCAGTCGGACCAGCGAGCAGTACTTC.

This clone was seen once. This chain connects TRBV6-5 to TRBJ2-7, with unresolved D. From germline, CDR1 is MNHEY and CDR2 SVGAGI. The CDR3 runs to 13 residues. V lost 4 bases to trimming and J lost 5 bases, with 12 bases between them. The CDR3 DNA follows: TGTGCCAGCAGTTTTCAACAGTACAACGAGCAGTACTTC. This translates into CASSFQQYNEQYF.

Of note for this clone: The same CDR3 arises from other DNA sequences in this sample as well. This chain joins TRBV28 and TRBJ1-2; 9 bases align to TRBD1. CDR1 and CDR2 from the germline V gene are MDHEN and SYDVKM. The CDR3 covers 14 residues. Trimming removed 2 bases from V and 2 bases from J; junction bases left unmatched: 0. Here the CDR3 reads CASSLGTGNYGYTF. CDR3 nucleotide sequence: TGTGCCAGCAGTTTAGGGACAGGGAACTATGGCTACACCTTC.

This chain joins TRBV28 and TRBJ1-1; unclear D gene. Per germline, CDR1 MDHEN and CDR2 SYDVKM. Trimming removed 8 bases at V and 7 bases at J, with 17 bases between. This CDR3 spans 13 amino acids. This CDR3 is CASLMDWRFEAFF. DNA for the CDR3: TGTGCCAGCCTCATGGATTGGCGCTTTGAAGCTTTCTTT.

This clone was seen only once. The rearrangement links TRBV10-3 to TRBJ1-1; D unresolved. V lost 4 bases and J 3 bases, leaving 3 bases between the germline ends. Germline loops: CDR1 ENHRY, CDR2 SYGVKD. There are 11 residues in the CDR3. The DNA of the CDR3 is TGTGCCATCAGTGGGGACACTGAAGCTTTCTTT. Residues: CAISGDTEAFF.

The chain combines TRBV23-1 with TRBJ2-3; 11 nucleotides match TRBD1. TRBV23-1 is an ORF, and what it does is uncertain. The CDR3 totals 17 residues. V lost 0 bases, J lost 1 base, and 3 bases stayed unmatched. CDR3 sequence reads: CASSQSGDRGCTDTQYF. The CDR3 nucleotides read TGCGCCAGCAGTCAATCGGGGGACAGGGGGTGCACAGATACGCAGTATTTT.

The chain employs TRBV18 and TRBJ2-3; no firm D call. The CDR3 is made up of 13 amino acids. V lost 2 bases to trimming and J lost 5 bases, with 8 bases between them. Germline V gene lookup returns CDR1 KGHSH and CDR2 LQKENI. The CDR3 sequence is CASSPSPRDTQYF. The CDR3 coding sequence is TGTGCCAGCTCACCATCCCCTCGAGATACGCAGTATTTT. Filled out from reference TRBV18 and TRBJ2-3, the complete variable domain reads NAGVMQNPRHLVRRRGQEARLRCSPMKGHSHVYWYRQLPEEGLKFMVYLQKENIIDESGMPKERFSAEFPKEGPSILRIQQVVRGDSAAYFCASSPSPRDTQYFGPGTRLTVL.

This chain joins TRBV5-5 and TRBJ2-1; 8 positions match TRBD2. Germline-derived CDR1 and CDR2 are SGHKS and YYEKEE (reference sequence). Trimming removed 0 bases from V and 0 bases from J; junction bases left unmatched: 8. The CDR3 has 18 amino acids. Written as DNA, the CDR3 is TGTGCCAGCAGCTTGGGACTAGCGTCCTTCAGCTCCTACAATGAGCAGTTCTTC. It codes for CASSLGLASFSSYNEQFF.

The CDR3 loop reads CASSLGLAGTSTDTQYF. Written as DNA, the CDR3 is TGTGCCAGCAGCTTAGGACTAGCGGGAACGAGCACAGATACGCAGTATTTT. J is TRBJ2-3 and V is TRBV7-9; 11 nucleotides match TRBD2. The CDR3 loop spans 17 amino acids. V gave up 1 base and J gave up 0 bases; unmatched junction bases: 3. Germline V CDR1 and CDR2: SEHNR, FQNEAQ (reference sequence).

The chain combines TRBV27 with TRBJ2-5, with TRBD2 matching over 9 bases. Gene TRBJ2-7 matches the end of the DNA better, so the J call may be wrong. The CDR3 runs 14 residues. Germline CDR1 and CDR2: MNHEY and SMNVEV (reference sequence). CDR3 protein: CASSLRLAAYEQYF. The CDR3 nucleotides read TGTGCCAGCAGTTTAAGACTAGCGGCCTACGAGCAGTACTTC.